This T cell receptor (beta chain) is drawn from a study of T cells after posttransplantation cyclophosphamide. Study-level points and caveats: Tissue-infiltrating T cells from skin or gut overlapped little with blood T cells.

V lost 4 bases, J lost 3 bases, and 10 bases lay in between. This CDR3 contains 13 residues. The germline gives CDR1 SGHTA, CDR2 FQGNSA. Controls had myeloablative marrow grafts with methotrexate and calcineurin inhibitor, sampled at 1 year. Here immunoSEQ multiplex PCR was the method, and the copy in TCRdb shows in-frame clones only, minus some. The table shows about 16,000 clones, with around 90% occurring only once. Regarding this clone: Its specificity is not known.

The source of this sequence is a male patient in his 50s who received an allogeneic stem cell transplant from an unrelated donor, was CMV-positive, and had chronic GVHD only. The graft donor may be the source of some T cells. The genes are TRBV7-2 and TRBJ2-7; D is unclear. The sample was PBMCs, taken after an allogeneic stem cell transplant with a calcineurin inhibitor and methotrexate. The CDR3 coding sequence is TGTGCCAGCAGCTCATGGGCCAACTACGAGCAGTACTTC. Amino acids: CASSSWANYEQYF.